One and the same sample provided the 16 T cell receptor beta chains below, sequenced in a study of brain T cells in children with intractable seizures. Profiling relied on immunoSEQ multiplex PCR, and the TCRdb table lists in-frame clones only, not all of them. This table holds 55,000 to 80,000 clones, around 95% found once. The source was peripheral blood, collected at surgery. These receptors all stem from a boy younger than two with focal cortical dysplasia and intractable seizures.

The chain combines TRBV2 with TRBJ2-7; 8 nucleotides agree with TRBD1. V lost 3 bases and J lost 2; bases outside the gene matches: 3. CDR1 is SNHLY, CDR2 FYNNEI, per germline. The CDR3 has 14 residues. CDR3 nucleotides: TGTGCCAGCAGTGATCAGGGGGCTGCCTACGAGCAGTACTTC. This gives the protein CASSDQGAAYEQYF.

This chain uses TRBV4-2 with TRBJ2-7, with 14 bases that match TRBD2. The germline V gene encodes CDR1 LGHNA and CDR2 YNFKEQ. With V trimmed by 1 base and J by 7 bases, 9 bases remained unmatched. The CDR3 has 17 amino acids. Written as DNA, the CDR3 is TGTGCCAGCAGCCAAGGACGTGGGACTAGCGGGAGTGGGGAGCAGTACTTC. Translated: CASSQGRGTSGSGEQYF.

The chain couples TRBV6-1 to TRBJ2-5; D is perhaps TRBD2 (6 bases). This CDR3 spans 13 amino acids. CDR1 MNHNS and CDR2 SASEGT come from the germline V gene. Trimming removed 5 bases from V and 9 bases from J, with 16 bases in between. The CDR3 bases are TGTGCCAGCAGTAACCCGGACTATAGGGCCCAGTACTTC. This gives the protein CASSNPDYRAQYF.

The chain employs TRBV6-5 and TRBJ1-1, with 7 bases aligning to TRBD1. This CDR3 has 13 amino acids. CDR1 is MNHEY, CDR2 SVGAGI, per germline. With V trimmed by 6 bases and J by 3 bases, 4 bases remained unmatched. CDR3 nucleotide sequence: TGTGCCAGCAGAGAGGGGGCCGACACTGAAGCTTTCTTT. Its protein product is CASREGADTEAFF.

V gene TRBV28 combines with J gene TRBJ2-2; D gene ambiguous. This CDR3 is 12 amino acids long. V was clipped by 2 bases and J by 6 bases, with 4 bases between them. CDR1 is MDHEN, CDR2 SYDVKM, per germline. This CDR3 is CASSLSPGELFF. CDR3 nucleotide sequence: TGTGCCAGCAGTTTAAGCCCCGGGGAGCTGTTTTTT.

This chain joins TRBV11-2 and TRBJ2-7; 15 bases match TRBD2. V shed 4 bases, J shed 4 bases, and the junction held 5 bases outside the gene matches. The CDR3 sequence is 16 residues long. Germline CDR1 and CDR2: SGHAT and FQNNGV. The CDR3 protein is CASSSGTSGRKYEQYF. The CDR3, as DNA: TGTGCCAGCAGCTCGGGGACTAGCGGGAGGAAGTACGAGCAGTACTTC.

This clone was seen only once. The CDR3 sequence: CASSQDYPSTSGRPSYEQYF. The CDR3 region has the DNA TGTGCCAGCAGCCAAGATTACCCCTCGACTAGCGGGAGGCCCTCCTACGAGCAGTACTTC. The chain links TRBV3-1 (or the pseudogene TRBV3-2) to TRBJ2-7; the match to TRBD2 covers 13 bases. V was clipped by 0 bases and J by 0 bases; unmatched bases: 11. Looked up from germline, CDR1 is LGHDT and CDR2 is YNNKEL (reference sequence). This CDR3 contains 20 residues.

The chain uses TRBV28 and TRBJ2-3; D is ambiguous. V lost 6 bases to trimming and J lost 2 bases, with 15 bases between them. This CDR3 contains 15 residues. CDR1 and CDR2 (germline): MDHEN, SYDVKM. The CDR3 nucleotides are TGTGCCAGCAGAGGAGACACGACTGCCACAGATACGCAGTATTTT. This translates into CASRGDTTATDTQYF. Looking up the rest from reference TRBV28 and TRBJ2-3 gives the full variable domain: DVKVTQSSRYLVKRTGEKVFLECVQDMDHENMFWYRQDPGLGLRLIYFSYDVKMKEKGDIPEGYSVSREKKERFSLILESASTNQTSMYLCASRGDTTATDTQYFGPGTRLTVL.

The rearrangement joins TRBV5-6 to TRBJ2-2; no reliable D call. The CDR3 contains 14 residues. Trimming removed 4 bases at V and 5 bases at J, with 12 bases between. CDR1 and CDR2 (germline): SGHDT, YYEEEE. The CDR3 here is CASSRALSTGELFF. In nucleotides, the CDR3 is TGTGCCAGCAGCCGGGCCCTCTCGACCGGGGAGCTGTTTTTT.

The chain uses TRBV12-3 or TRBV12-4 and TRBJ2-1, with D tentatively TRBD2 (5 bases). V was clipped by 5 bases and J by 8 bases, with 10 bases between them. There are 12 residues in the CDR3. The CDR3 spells CASSISGYEQFF. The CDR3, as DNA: TGTGCCAGCAGTATTTCGGGGTATGAGCAGTTCTTC.

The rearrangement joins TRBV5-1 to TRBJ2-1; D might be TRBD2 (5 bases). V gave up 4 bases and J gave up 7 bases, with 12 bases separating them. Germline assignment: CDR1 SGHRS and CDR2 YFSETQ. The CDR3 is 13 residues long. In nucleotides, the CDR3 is TGCGCCAGCAGCATGCGGCCGGGGAATGAGCAGTTCTTC. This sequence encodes CASSMRPGNEQFF.

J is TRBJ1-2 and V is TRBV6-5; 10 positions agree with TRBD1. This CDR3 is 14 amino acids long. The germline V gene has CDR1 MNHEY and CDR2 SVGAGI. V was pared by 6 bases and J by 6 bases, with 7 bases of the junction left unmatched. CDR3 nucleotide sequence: TGTGCCAGCAGCGCCGGGACAGGGGCGGATGGCTACACCTTC. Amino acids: CASSAGTGADGYTF.

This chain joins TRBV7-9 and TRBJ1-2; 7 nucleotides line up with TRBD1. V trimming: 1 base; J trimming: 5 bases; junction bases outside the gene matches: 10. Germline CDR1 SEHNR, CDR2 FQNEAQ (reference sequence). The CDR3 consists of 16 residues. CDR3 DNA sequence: TGTGCCAGCAGCTTAGGGGGACAGCGGTACCTATATGGCTACACCTTC. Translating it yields CASSLGGQRYLYGYTF. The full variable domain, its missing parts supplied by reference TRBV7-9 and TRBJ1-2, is DTGVSQNPRHKITKRGQNVTFRCDPISEHNRLYWYRQTLGQGPEFLTYFQNEAQLEKSRLLSDRFSAERPKGSFSTLEIQRTEQGDSAMYLCASSLGGQRYLYGYTFGSGTRLTVV.

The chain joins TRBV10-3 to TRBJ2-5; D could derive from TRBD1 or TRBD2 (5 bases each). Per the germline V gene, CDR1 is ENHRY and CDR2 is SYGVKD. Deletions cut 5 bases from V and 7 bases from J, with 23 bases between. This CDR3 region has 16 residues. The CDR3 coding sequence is TGTGCCATCAGTCAGGCGGCCGAGGACCTTGGGGGGACCCAGTACTTC. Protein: CAISQAAEDLGGTQYF.

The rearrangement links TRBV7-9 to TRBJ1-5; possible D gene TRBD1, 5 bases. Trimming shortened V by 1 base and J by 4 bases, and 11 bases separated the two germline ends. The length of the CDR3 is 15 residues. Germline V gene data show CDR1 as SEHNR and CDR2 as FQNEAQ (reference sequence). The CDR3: CASSLGPGLNQPQHF. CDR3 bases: TGTGCCAGCAGCTTAGGTCCAGGGCTGAATCAGCCCCAGCATTTT.

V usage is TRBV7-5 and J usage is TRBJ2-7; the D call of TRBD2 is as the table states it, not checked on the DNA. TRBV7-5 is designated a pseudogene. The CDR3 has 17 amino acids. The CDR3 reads CVRSFLFGREGVYEQYF. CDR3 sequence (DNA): TGTGTCAGAAGCTTTCTATTTGGGCGGGAGGGTGTCTACGAGCAGTACTTC.